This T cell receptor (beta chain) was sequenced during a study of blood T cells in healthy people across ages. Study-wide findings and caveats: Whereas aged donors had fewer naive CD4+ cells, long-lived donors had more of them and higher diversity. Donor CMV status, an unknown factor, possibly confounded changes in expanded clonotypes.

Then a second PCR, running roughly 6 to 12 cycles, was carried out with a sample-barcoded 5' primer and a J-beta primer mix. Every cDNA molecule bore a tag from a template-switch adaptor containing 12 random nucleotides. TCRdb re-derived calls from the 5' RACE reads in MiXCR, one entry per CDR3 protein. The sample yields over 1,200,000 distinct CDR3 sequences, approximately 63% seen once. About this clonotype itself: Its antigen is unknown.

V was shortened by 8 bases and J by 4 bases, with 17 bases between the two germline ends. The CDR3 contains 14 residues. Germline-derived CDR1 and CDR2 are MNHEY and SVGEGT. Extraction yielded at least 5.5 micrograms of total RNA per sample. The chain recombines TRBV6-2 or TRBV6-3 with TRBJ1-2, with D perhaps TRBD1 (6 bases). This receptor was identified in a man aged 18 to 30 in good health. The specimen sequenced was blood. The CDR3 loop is CASVKGDTIYGYTF. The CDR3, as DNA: TGTGCCAGCGTCAAAGGGGACACCATCTATGGCTACACCTTC.